This is a list of T cell receptor beta chains from one sample in a study of blood T cell repertoires in COVID-19. Sequencing was performed with immunoSEQ multiplex PCR; in TCRdb, only in-frame clones are kept and a portion is missing. The sample has about 39,000 clones; approximately 85% are singletons. Sequenced sample: peripheral blood. All receptors come from a man between 60 and 75 years old with acute or convalescent COVID-19. CDR3s include the opening cysteine and the closing phenylalanine or tryptophan. The order of the fields is CDR3 protein, clone size, V gene, J gene. Only part of the rows carry a size: once, few, many, or a class if the clone is expanded.

CDR3: CASSPIVTGTDKTQYF
size: NA
V: TRBV18
J: TRBJ2-5

CDR3: CASSSTGNYGYTF
size: NA
V: TRBV5-4
J: TRBJ1-2

CDR3: CASSSGTGEKLFF
size: NA
V: TRBV9
J: TRBJ1-4

CDR3: CASSWDRRRPQFF
size: NA
V: TRBV27
J: TRBJ2-1

CDR3: CAINNGRANEQFF
size: NA
V: TRBV10-3
J: TRBJ2-1

CDR3: CASSSPGNTIYF
size: NA
V: TRBV6-5
J: TRBJ1-3

CDR3: CSASTGPPRETQYF
size: NA
V: TRBV20-1
J: TRBJ2-5

CDR3: CASSLRSSYNSPLHF
size: NA
V: TRBV2
J: TRBJ1-6

CDR3: CASSPRAGDLNEQFF
size: NA
V: TRBV7-2
J: TRBJ2-1

CDR3: CASSPPPSGEGETQYF
size: once
V: TRBV19
J: TRBJ2-5

CDR3: CASSLGRGTVPYEQYF
size: NA
V: TRBV7-2
J: TRBJ2-7

CDR3: CASSQRQGPSGELFF
size: NA
V: TRBV7-6
J: TRBJ2-2

CDR3: CASSPKPGQSNEKLFF
size: few
V: TRBV5-1
J: TRBJ1-4

CDR3: CASSDGTGGSDTQYF
size: NA
V: TRBV7-8
J: TRBJ2-3

CDR3: CASPQGTQRGRQFF
size: NA
V: TRBV2
J: TRBJ2-1

CDR3: CASSQAGTSGSPGELFF
size: NA
V: TRBV4-1
J: TRBJ2-2

CDR3: CASSFTPGGGALYEQYF
size: NA
V: TRBV28
J: TRBJ2-7

CDR3: CASSVVGGDTEAFF
size: NA
V: TRBV9
J: TRBJ1-1

CDR3: CASSRYGAYEQYF
size: NA
V: TRBV5-6
J: TRBJ2-7

CDR3: CASSTGITNTGELFF
size: NA
V: TRBV19
J: TRBJ2-2

CDR3: CAIKGQGASPLHF
size: NA
V: TRBV10-3
J: TRBJ1-6

CDR3: CATHGGPTEAFF
size: NA
V: TRBV11-2
J: TRBJ1-1

CDR3: CASSQMTGAGQYF
size: NA
V: TRBV3-1/TRBV3-2
J: TRBJ2-7

CDR3: CASIQGWGSYEQYF
size: few
V: TRBV21-1
J: TRBJ2-7

CDR3: CASSREMYTEAFF
size: NA
V: TRBV7-3
J: TRBJ1-1

CDR3: CASSLRQTNTEAFF
size: NA
V: TRBV5-6
J: TRBJ1-1

CDR3: CASRRSNTEAFF
size: NA
V: TRBV12-3/TRBV12-4
J: TRBJ1-1

CDR3: CASSEGGARRDTQYF
size: NA
V: TRBV11-3
J: TRBJ2-3

CDR3: CASSPRPSGRSADTQYF
size: NA
V: TRBV18
J: TRBJ2-3

CDR3: CASSGEGQETQYF
size: NA
V: TRBV19
J: TRBJ2-5

CDR3: CASSPGLGQPSYNEQFF
size: NA
V: TRBV18
J: TRBJ2-1

CDR3: CASTTGNYGYTF
size: NA
V: TRBV5-4
J: TRBJ1-2

CDR3: CASSLGAGGPQYEQYF
size: NA
V: TRBV5-1
J: TRBJ2-7

CDR3: CASSGGLEVDEQYF
size: NA
V: TRBV9
J: TRBJ2-7

CDR3: CASSRTGLAGGTVPYEQYF
size: NA
V: TRBV7-9
J: TRBJ2-7

CDR3: CASSPPGDREAFF
size: few
V: TRBV6-2/TRBV6-3
J: TRBJ1-1

CDR3: CASSETGGYTEAFF
size: NA
V: TRBV7-2
J: TRBJ1-1

CDR3: CASSQDRNYEQYF
size: once
V: TRBV4-1
J: TRBJ2-7

CDR3: CASSSAGATNYGYTF
size: NA
V: TRBV7-9
J: TRBJ1-2

CDR3: CASGLVFEPGTVAYEQYF
size: NA
V: TRBV12-5
J: TRBJ2-7

CDR3: CASSFSRVGSNTEAFF
size: NA
V: TRBV5-1
J: TRBJ1-1

CDR3: CASSFRLAGGPTNTGELFF
size: once
V: TRBV7-2
J: TRBJ2-2

CDR3: CASSRILAGGTDTQYF
size: NA
V: TRBV6-2/TRBV6-3
J: TRBJ2-3

CDR3: CASRILGQGNEKLFF
size: NA
V: TRBV2
J: TRBJ1-4

CDR3: CASSRQGTSNQPQHF
size: once
V: TRBV19
J: TRBJ1-5